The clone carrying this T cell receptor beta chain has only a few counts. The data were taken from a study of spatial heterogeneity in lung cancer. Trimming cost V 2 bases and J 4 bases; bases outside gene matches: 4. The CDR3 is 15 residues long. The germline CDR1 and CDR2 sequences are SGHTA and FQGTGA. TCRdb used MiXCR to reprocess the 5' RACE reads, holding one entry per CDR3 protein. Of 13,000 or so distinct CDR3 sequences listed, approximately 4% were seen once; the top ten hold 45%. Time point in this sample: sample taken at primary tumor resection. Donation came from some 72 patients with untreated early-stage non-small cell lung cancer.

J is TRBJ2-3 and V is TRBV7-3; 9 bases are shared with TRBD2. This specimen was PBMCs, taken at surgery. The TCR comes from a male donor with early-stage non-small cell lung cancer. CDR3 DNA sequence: TGTGCCAGCAGCTTAGCGGGAGGGCATGCAGATACGCAGTATTTT. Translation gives CASSLAGGHADTQYF. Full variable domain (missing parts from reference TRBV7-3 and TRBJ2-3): GAGVSQTPSNKVTEKGKYVELRCDPISGHTALYWYRQSLGQGPEFLIYFQGTGAADDSGLPNDRFFAVRPEGSVSTLKIQRTERGDSAVYLCASSLAGGHADTQYFGPGTRLTVL.